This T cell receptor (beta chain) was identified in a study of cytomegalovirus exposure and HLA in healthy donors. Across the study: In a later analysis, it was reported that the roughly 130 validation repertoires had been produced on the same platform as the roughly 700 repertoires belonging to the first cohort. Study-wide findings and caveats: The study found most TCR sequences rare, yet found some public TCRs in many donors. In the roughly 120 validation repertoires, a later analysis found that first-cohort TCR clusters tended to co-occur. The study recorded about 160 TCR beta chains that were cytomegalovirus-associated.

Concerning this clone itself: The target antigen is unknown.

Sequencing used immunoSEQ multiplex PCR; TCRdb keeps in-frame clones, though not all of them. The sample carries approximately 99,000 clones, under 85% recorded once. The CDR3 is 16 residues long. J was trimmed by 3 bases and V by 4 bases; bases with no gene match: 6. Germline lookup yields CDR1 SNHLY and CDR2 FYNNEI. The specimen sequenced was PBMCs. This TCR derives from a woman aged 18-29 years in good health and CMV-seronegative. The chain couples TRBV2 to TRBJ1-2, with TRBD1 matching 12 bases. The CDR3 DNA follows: TGTGCCAGCAGTGGGGACAGGGGGCGCCCATACTATGGCTACACCTTC. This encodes CASSGDRGRPYYGYTF.